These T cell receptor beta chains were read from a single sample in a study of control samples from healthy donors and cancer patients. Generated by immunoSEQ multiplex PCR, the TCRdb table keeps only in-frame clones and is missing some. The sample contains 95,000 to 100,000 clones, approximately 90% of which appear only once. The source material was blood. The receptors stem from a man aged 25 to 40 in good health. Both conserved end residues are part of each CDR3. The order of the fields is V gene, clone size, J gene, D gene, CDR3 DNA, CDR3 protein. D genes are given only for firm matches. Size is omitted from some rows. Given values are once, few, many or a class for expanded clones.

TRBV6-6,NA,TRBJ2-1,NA,TGTGCCAGCAGTTACTCGTGGGTCCATGAGCAGTTCTTC,CASSYSWVHEQFF
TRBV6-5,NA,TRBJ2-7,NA,TGTGCCACACAAACAGAGACCGGCTACGAGCAGTACTTC,CATQTETGYEQYF
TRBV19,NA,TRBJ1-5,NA,TGTGCCAGTAGTCCCATCAGGGATCAGCCCCAGCATTTT,CASSPIRDQPQHF
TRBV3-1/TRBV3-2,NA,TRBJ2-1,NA,TGTGCCAGCAGCCAAGACTGGGACTCATATTACAATGAGCAGTTCTTC,CASSQDWDSYYNEQFF
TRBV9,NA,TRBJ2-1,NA,TGTGCCAGCAGCGTACGTGGATACAGGGACAATGAGCAGTTCTTC,CASSVRGYRDNEQFF
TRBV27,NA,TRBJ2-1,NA,TGTGCCAGCAGTTGGGGTCGTAGTTTCTACAATGAGCAGTTCTTC,CASSWGRSFYNEQFF
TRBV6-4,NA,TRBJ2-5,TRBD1,TGTGCCAGCAGTGACTCATCAGGGGGCCAAGAGACCCAGTACTTC,CASSDSSGGQETQYF
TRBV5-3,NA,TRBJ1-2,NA,TGTGCCAGAAGCCCGGGAGGGACCTATGGCTACACCTTC,CARSPGGTYGYTF
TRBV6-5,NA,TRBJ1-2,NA,TGTGCCAGCAGTTATAGAAAGGGTCACTATGGCTACACCTTC,CASSYRKGHYGYTF
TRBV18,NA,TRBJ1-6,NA,TGTGCCAGCTCACCAGCAGGGGACGATTCACCCCTCCACTTT,CASSPAGDDSPLHF
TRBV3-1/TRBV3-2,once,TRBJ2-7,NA,TGTGCCAGCAGCCCGCCGAACAGGGTTCGTCCCTACGAGCAGTACTTC,CASSPPNRVRPYEQYF
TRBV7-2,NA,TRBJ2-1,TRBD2,TGTGCCAGCAGCGCCCGACTAGCGGACTCCTACAATGAGCAGTTCTTC,CASSARLADSYNEQFF
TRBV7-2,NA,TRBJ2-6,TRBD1,TGTGCCAGCAGCTTAACAGGGGGCGCTGGGGCCAACGTCCTGACTTTC,CASSLTGGAGANVLTF
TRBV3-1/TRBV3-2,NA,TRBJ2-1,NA,TGTGCCAGCACAAGCCTTAAAGGGGGACGGGGGGCCTACAATGAGCAGTTCTTC,CASTSLKGGRGAYNEQFF
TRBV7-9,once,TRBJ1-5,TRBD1,TGTGCCAGCAGCTCGACAGGGGGATATAGCAATCAGCCCCAGCATTTT,CASSSTGGYSNQPQHF
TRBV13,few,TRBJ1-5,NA,TGTGCCAGCAGTTTAGGGCAGGGGACTCAGCCCCAGCATTTT,CASSLGQGTQPQHF
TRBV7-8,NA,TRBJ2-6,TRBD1,TGTGCCAGCAGCTGGGACAGGGGCCTCCTCCCTGGGGCCAACGTCCTGACTTTC,CASSWDRGLLPGANVLTF
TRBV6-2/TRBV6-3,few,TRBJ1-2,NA,TGTGCCAGCAGTTACTCGACAGGCCCTAACTATGGCTACACCTTC,CASSYSTGPNYGYTF
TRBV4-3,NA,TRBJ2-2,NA,TGCGCCAGCAGCCAAGATTTCGAGGGCAGTGAGCTGTTTTTT,CASSQDFEGSELFF
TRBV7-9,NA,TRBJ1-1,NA,TGTGCCAGCAGCTTAGCGAAGGGAAAAGGGAACACTGAAGCTTTCTTT,CASSLAKGKGNTEAFF
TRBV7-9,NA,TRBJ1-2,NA,TGTCTCTTGAGTGGGTATGGCTACACCTTC,CLLSGYGYTF
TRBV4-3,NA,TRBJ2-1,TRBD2,TGCGCCAGCAGCCAAGCAGCGGGATTCTACAATGAGCAGTTCTTC,CASSQAAGFYNEQFF
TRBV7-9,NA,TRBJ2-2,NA,TGTGCCAGCAGCAAAGGACAGTCCGGTTTAACCGGGGAGCTGTTTTTT,CASSKGQSGLTGELFF
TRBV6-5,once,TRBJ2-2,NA,TGTGCCAGCAGTTCCCCTAGGACAGTGAACACCGGGGAGCTGTTTTTT,CASSSPRTVNTGELFF
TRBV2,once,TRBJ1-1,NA,TGTGCCAGCAACCTACAGGGCTACCGTAGCACTGAAGCTTTCTTT,CASNLQGYRSTEAFF
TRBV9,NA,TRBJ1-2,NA,TGTGCCAGCAGCGTAAATGACTATGGCTACACCTTC,CASSVNDYGYTF